Reported below is one T cell receptor beta chain. This record comes from a study of T cells in Graves' hyperthyroidism and ophthalmopathy. V was shortened by 1 base and J by 5 bases, with 12 bases between the two germline ends. Germline V lookup: CDR1 SGHDN, CDR2 FVKESK. The CDR3 is 15 amino acids. Amplification targeted TCR beta CDR3 regions from RNA transcripts. The HTBI set primed first-round TCR CDR3 RT-PCR. A single record per CDR3 protein comes from TCRdb applying MiXCR to the multiplex PCR reads. The top ten clones hold 15% to 20% of a sample with fewer than 600,000 distinct CDR3 sequences, about 15% of them seen once. The diagnostic basis comprised clinical symptoms, serum thyroxine and TRAb, thyroid ultrasound and orbital computed tomography. Fresh peripheral blood, around 11 ml of it, supplied the PBMCs.

This clonotype was sampled from a woman younger than 30 with Graves' hyperthyroidism. The chain couples TRBV14 to TRBJ1-5; D ambiguous. The specimen sequenced was blood. The CDR3 sequence: CASSQGLGRDQPQHF. In DNA, the CDR3 is TGTGCCAGCAGCCAAGGCCTAGGACGGGATCAGCCCCAGCATTTT. Combining the CDR3 with reference TRBV14 and TRBJ1-5 gives the whole variable domain EAGVTQFPSHSVIEKGQTVTLRCDPISGHDNLYWYRRVMGKEIKFLLHFVKESKQDESGMPNNRFLAERTGGTYSTLKVQPAELEDSGVYFCASSQGLGRDQPQHFGDGTRLSIL.